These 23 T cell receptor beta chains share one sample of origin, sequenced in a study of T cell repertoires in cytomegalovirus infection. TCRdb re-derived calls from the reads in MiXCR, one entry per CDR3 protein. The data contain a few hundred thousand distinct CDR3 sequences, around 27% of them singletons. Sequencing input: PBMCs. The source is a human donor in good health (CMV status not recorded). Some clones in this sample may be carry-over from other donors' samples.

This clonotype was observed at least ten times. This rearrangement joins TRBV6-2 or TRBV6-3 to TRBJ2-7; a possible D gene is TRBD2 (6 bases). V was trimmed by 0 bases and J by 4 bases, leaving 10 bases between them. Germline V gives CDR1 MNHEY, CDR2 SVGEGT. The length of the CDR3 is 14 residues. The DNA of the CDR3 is TGTGCCAGCAGTTACTCGATCGGAGGGTACGAGCAGTACTTC. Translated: CASSYSIGGYEQYF.

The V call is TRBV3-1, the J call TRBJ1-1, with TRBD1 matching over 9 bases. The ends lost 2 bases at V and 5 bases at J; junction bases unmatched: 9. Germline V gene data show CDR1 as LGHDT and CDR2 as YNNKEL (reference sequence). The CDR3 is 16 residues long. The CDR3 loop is CASSQNRGRRRTEAFF. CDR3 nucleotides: TGTGCCAGCAGCCAAAACAGGGGGCGGAGGAGGACTGAAGCTTTCTTT. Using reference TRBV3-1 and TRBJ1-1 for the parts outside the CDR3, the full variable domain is DTAVSQTPKYLVTQMGNDKSIKCEQNLGHDTMYWYKQDSKKFLKIMFSYNNKELIINETVPNRFSPKSPDKAHLNLHINSLELGDSAVYFCASSQNRGRRRTEAFFGQGTRLTVV.

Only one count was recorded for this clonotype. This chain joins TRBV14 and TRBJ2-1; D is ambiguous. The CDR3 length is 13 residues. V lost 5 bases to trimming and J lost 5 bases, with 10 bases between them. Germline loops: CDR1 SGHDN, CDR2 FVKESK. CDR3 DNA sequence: TGTGCCAGCAGCGGCTGGGCCCACAATGAGCAGTTCTTC. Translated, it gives CASSGWAHNEQFF.

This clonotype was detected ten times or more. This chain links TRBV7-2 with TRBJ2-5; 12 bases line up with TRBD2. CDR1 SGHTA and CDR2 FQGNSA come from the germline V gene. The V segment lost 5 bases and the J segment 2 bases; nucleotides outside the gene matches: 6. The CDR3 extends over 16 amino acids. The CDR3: CASSLVTSGGQETQYF. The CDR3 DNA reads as TGTGCCAGCAGCCTAGTGACTAGCGGGGGACAAGAGACCCAGTACTTC.

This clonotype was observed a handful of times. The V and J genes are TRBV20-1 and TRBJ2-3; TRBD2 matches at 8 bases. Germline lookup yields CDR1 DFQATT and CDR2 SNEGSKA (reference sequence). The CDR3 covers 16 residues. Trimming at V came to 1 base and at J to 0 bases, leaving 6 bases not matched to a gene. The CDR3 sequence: CSARVKLAESTDTQYF. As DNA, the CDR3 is TGCAGTGCTAGAGTTAAACTAGCGGAGAGCACAGATACGCAGTATTTT.

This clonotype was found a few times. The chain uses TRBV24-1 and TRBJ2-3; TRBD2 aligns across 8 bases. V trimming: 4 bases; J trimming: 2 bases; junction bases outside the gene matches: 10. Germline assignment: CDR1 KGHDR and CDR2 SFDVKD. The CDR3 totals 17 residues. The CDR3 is CATSEHLAGRTTDTQYF. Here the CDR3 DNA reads TGTGCCACCAGTGAGCATCTAGCGGGTAGAACCACAGATACGCAGTATTTT.

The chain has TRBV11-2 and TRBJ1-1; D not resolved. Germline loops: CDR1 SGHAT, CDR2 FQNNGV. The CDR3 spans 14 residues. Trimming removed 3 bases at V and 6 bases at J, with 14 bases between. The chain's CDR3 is CASSLQGSSAEAFF. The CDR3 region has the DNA TGTGCCAGCAGCTTGCAAGGTAGTAGCGCTGAAGCTTTCTTT. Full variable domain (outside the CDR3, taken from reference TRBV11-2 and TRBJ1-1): EAGVAQSPRYKIIEKRQSVAFWCNPISGHATLYWYQQILGQGPKLLIQFQNNGVVDDSQLPKDRFSAERLKGVDSTLKIQPAKLEDSAVYLCASSLQGSSAEAFFGQGTRLTVV.

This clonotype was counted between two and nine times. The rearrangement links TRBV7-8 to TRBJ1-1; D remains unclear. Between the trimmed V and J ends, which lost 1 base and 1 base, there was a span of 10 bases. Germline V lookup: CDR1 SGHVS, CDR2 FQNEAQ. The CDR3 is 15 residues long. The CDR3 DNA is TGTGCCAGCAGCTTAGTACGTTGGGGGAACACTGAAGCTTTCTTT. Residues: CASSLVRWGNTEAFF.

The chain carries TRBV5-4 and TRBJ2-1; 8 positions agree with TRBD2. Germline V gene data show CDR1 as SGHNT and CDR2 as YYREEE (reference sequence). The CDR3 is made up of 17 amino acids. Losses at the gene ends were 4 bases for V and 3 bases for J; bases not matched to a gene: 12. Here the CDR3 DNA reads TGTGCCAGCAGCACCCCGGGTCGGGAGGGCCTCTACAATGAGCAGTTCTTC. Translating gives CASSTPGREGLYNEQFF.

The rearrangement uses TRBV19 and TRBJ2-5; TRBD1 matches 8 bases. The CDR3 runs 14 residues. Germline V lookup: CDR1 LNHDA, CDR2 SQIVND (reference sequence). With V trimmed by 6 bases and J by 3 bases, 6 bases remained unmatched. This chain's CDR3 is CASRPTGEKETQYF. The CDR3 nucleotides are TGTGCCAGTAGACCGACAGGGGAAAAAGAGACCCAGTACTTC. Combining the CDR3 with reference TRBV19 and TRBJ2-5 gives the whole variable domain DGGITQSPKYLFRKEGQNVTLSCEQNLNHDAMYWYRQDPGQGLRLIYYSQIVNDFQKGDIAEGYSVSREKKESFPLTVTSAQKNPTAFYLCASRPTGEKETQYFGPGTRLLVL.

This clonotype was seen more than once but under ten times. CDR3 sequence: CASSQETGRDEAFF. The CDR3 DNA reads TGCGCCAGCAGCCAAGAGACGGGACGGGATGAAGCTTTCTTT. The rearrangement links TRBV4-1 to TRBJ1-1, with D possibly being TRBD1 (5 bases). CDR1 is MGHRA and CDR2 is YSYEKL in the germline V gene. This CDR3 has 14 amino acids. Trimming stripped 0 bases from V and 7 bases from J, with 12 bases between.

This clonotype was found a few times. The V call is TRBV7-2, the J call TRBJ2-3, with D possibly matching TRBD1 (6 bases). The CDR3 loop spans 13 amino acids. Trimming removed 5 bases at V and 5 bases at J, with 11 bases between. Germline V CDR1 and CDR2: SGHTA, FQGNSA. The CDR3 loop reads CASSTSGVDTQYF. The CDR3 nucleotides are TGTGCCAGCAGCACCTCAGGGGTAGATACGCAGTATTTT.

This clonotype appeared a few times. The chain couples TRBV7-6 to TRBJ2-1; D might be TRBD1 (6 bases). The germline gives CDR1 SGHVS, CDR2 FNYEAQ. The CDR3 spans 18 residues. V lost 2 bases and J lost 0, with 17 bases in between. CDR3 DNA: TGTGCCAGCAGCTTATATTCAGGGGCCCTAAGCTCCTACAATGAGCAGTTCTTC. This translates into CASSLYSGALSSYNEQFF.

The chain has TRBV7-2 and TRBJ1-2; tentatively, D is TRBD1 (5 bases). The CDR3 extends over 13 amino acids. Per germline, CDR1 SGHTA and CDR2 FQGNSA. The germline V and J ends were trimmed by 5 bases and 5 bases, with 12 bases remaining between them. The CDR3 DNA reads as TGTGCCAGCAGCCCGGACACCCAATATGGCTACACCTTC. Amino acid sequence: CASSPDTQYGYTF.

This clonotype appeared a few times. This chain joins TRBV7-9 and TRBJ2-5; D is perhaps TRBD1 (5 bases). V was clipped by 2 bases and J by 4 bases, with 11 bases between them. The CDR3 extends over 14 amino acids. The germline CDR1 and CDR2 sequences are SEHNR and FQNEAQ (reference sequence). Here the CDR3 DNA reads TGTGCCAGCAGCTTAAACCAGGGCCCAGAGACCCAGTACTTC. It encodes CASSLNQGPETQYF.

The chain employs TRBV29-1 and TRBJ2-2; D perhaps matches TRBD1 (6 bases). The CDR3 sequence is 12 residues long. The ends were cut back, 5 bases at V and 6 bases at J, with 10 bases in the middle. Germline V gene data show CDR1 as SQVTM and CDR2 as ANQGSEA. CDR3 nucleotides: TGCAGCGTTTCACAGGGTCCCGGGGAGCTGTTTTTT. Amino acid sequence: CSVSQGPGELFF.

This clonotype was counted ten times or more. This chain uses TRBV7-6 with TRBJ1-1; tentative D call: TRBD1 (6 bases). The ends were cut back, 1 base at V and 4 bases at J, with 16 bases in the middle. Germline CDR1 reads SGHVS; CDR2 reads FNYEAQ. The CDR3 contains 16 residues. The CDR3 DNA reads TGTGCCAGCAGCTTAGGGGTCCAAGGAGGGGGCACTGAAGCTTTCTTT. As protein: CASSLGVQGGGTEAFF.

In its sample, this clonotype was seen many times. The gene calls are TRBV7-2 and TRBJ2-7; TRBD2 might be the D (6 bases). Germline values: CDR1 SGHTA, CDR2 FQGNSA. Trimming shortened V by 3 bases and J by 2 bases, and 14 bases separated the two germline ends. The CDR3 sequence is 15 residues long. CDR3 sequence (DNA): TGTGCCAGCAGCTTTTGGAATGGAGGGACCTACGAGCAGTACTTC. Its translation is CASSFWNGGTYEQYF.

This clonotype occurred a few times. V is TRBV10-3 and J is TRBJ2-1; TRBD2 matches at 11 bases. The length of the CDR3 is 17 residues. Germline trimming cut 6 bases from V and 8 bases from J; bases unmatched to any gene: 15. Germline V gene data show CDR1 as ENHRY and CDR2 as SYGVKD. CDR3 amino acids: CAIRTSGGGPGEDEQFF. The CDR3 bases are TGTGCCATCAGAACTAGCGGGGGCGGCCCCGGGGAGGATGAGCAGTTCTTC.

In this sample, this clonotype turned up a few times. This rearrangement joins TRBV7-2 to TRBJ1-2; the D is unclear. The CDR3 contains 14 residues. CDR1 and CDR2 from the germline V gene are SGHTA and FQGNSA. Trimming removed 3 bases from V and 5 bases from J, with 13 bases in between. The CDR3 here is CASSFIRASYGYTF. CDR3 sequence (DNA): TGTGCCAGCAGCTTCATCAGAGCCTCTTATGGCTACACCTTC.

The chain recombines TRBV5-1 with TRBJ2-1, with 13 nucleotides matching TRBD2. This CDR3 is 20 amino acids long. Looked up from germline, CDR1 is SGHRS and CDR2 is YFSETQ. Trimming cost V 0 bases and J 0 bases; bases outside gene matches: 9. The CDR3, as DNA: TGCGCCAGCAGCTTGGTGCTGGGACTAGCGGGATCCGGCTCCTACAATGAGCAGTTCTTC. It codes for CASSLVLGLAGSGSYNEQFF.

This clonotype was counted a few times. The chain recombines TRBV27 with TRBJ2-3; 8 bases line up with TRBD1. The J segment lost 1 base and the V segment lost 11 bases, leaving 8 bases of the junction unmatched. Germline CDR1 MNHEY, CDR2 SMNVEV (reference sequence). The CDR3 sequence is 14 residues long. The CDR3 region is CAVSGTGRTDTQYF. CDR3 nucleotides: TGTGCCGTATCCGGGACAGGACGCACAGATACGCAGTATTTT.

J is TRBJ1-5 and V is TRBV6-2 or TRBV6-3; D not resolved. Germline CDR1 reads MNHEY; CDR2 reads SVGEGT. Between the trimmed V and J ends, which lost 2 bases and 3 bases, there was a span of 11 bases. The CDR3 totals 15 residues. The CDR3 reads CASSYVPVANQPQHF. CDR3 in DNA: TGTGCCAGCAGTTACGTGCCAGTTGCCAATCAGCCCCAGCATTTT.